The 32 T cell receptor beta chains presented below share a single source sample, sequenced in a study of radiation and T cells in renal cell carcinoma. As for time point: baseline pretreatment blood. The sample's treatment: 15 Gy SBRT to primary tumor, nephrectomy 4 weeks later. Here immunoSEQ multiplex PCR was the method, and the copy in TCRdb shows in-frame clones only, minus some. The sample yields about 130,000 clones, roughly 84% seen once. This material consisted of blood, taken from a patient whose treatment included radiotherapy and nephrectomy. The receptor set was obtained from a woman aged 45-65 years with renal cell carcinoma.

The gene calls are TRBV27 and TRBJ1-3; D possibly corresponds to TRBD1 (5 bases). Germline V gene data show CDR1 as MNHEY and CDR2 as SMNVEV (reference sequence). The CDR3 has 14 amino acids. Trimming removed 4 bases at V and 0 bases at J, with 7 bases between. The CDR3 region is CASSSDTSGNTIYF. CDR3 coding DNA: TGTGCCAGCAGTTCGGACACCTCTGGAAACACCATATATTTT.

V and J are TRBV7-2 and TRBJ2-5; TRBD2 aligns across 8 bases. Germline lookup yields CDR1 SGHTA and CDR2 FQGNSA. This CDR3 spans 14 amino acids. The V and J ends lost 3 bases and 4 bases, in that order; junction bases with no gene match: 4. The CDR3 region is CASSFNGLAETQYF. CDR3 coding DNA: TGTGCCAGCAGCTTCAACGGACTAGCAGAGACCCAGTACTTC.

This clone was counted once. J is TRBJ2-7 and V is TRBV7-6, with TRBD1 identical over 8 bases. The CDR3 is made up of 15 amino acids. Germline-derived CDR1 and CDR2 are SGHVS and FNYEAQ. V shed 1 base, J shed 4 bases, and the junction held 6 bases outside the gene matches. The CDR3 sequence: CASSLGPGGQYEQYF. The CDR3, as DNA: TGTGCCAGCAGCTTAGGGCCAGGGGGCCAGTACGAGCAGTACTTC.

V and J are TRBV10-1 and TRBJ2-1, with TRBD2 matching 10 bases. The V gene end was trimmed by 6 bases and the J gene end by 7 bases; junction bases not matched to a gene: 15. The germline gives CDR1 WNHNN, CDR2 SYGVQD (reference sequence). The length of the CDR3 is 17 residues. The DNA of the CDR3 is TGCGCCAGCAGGGTGGGAATAGCGGGGGGCCTTTCTAATGAGCAGTTCTTC. Protein product: CASRVGIAGGLSNEQFF.

J is TRBJ1-2 and V is TRBV29-1; D unresolved. Germline CDR1 reads SQVTM; CDR2 reads ANQGSEA. The CDR3 is made up of 13 amino acids. Trimming cost V 4 bases and J 2 bases, with 11 bases left between them. The CDR3 bases are TGCAGCGTTGCCGGAGGGCCGAACTATGGCTACACCTTC. This codes for CSVAGGPNYGYTF.

The rearrangement uses TRBV5-8 and TRBJ1-1, with TRBD1 identical over 8 bases. Trimming cost V 7 bases and J 6 bases; bases outside gene matches: 5. The CDR3 is made up of 12 amino acids. Per the germline V gene, CDR1 is SGHTS and CDR2 is YDEGEE. The CDR3 nucleotides read TGTGCCAGCGGACAGGGTGGACCTGAAGCTTTCTTT. Protein product: CASGQGGPEAFF.

This rearrangement joins TRBV10-3 to TRBJ1-5, with a weak D call TRBD1 (5 bases). CDR1 and CDR2 from the germline V gene are ENHRY and SYGVKD. Between the trimmed V and J ends, which lost 4 bases and 4 bases, there was a span of 11 bases. This CDR3 is built from 14 residues. Here the CDR3 DNA reads TGTGCCATCAGTGGGGACCCGATAAATCAGCCCCAGCATTTT. The encoded protein is CAISGDPINQPQHF.

DNA for the CDR3: TGTGCCAGCACCCAGGAGGTTGTTGCAGATACGCAGTATTTT. As protein: CASTQEVVADTQYF. V and J are TRBV2 and TRBJ2-3; TRBD2 might be the D (5 bases). The germline V gene encodes CDR1 SNHLY and CDR2 FYNNEI. The CDR3 totals 14 residues. V was pared by 7 bases and J by 4 bases, with 15 bases between. Full variable domain (missing parts from reference TRBV2 and TRBJ2-3): EPEVTQTPSHQVTQMGQEVILRCVPISNHLYFYWYRQILGQKVEFLVSFYNNEISEKSEIFDDQFSVERPDGSNFTLKIRSTKLEDSAMYFCASTQEVVADTQYFGPGTRLTVL.

The sample holds one count of this clone. The V gene is TRBV18, the J gene TRBJ1-1, with D possibly matching TRBD1 (5 bases). V dropped 5 bases and J dropped 1 base, with 8 bases sitting between them. Germline V CDR1 and CDR2: KGHSH, LQKENI. The CDR3 extends over 13 amino acids. The CDR3 DNA reads TGTGCCAGCTCAGATGGGGGGAACACTGAAGCTTTCTTT. Its translation is CASSDGGNTEAFF.

This clone was detected only a few times. The V gene is TRBV4-1, the J gene TRBJ2-2, with 7 bases matching TRBD1. CDR1 is MGHRA and CDR2 is YSYEKL in the germline V gene. After removal of 4 bases from V and 4 bases from J, the junction contained 6 bases not matched to a gene. The CDR3 runs to 15 residues. The CDR3 DNA is TGCGCCAGCAGCCCGCGTCAGGGGGTCACCGGGGAGCTGTTTTTT. Translated: CASSPRQGVTGELFF.

The chain is built from TRBV14 and TRBJ1-2; D ambiguous. With 3 bases removed from V and 6 bases from J, the gap between germline ends came to 11 bases. CDR3 length equals 13 residues. Germline V gives CDR1 SGHDN, CDR2 FVKESK. CDR3 DNA: TGTGCCAGCAGCCAGGGGTTCGGCCATGGCTACACCTTC. Its protein is CASSQGFGHGYTF.

The chain links TRBV4-1 to TRBJ1-4; TRBD1 aligns across 9 bases. CDR1 is MGHRA and CDR2 is YSYEKL in the germline V gene. Trimming removed 2 bases from V and 0 bases from J; junction bases left unmatched: 10. The CDR3 is 19 residues long. Here the CDR3 reads CASSQRSTGGIATNEKLFF. As DNA, the CDR3 is TGCGCCAGCAGCCAACGTAGTACAGGGGGCATAGCAACTAATGAAAAACTGTTTTTT.

This clone was seen a single time. The J gene is TRBJ2-1, the V gene TRBV6-5; 15 bases align to TRBD2. The CDR3 extends over 14 amino acids. CDR1 is MNHEY, CDR2 SVGAGI, per germline. Germline trimming cut 6 bases from V and 6 bases from J; bases unmatched to any gene: 0. CDR3 protein: CASRGLAGGNEQFF. The CDR3 bases are TGTGCCAGCAGGGGACTAGCGGGGGGCAATGAGCAGTTCTTC.

The sample holds one count of this clone. The gene calls are TRBV6-1 and TRBJ2-1, with D tentatively TRBD1 or TRBD2 (6 bases each). The germline V and J ends were trimmed by 9 bases and 4 bases, with 13 bases remaining between them. Germline values: CDR1 MNHNS, CDR2 SASEGT. The CDR3 is 13 residues long. CDR3 sequence reads: CASSSGAYNEQFF. The CDR3 nucleotides are TGTGCCAGTAGTTCGGGGGCATACAATGAGCAGTTCTTC.

V gene TRBV5-4 combines with J gene TRBJ2-1; TRBD2 is a possible D gene (5 bases). Germline CDR1 reads SGHNT; CDR2 reads YYREEE (reference sequence). V lost 10 bases and J 6 bases, leaving 17 bases between the germline ends. The CDR3 is 13 amino acids. CDR3 loop: CAPGFYAGNEQFF. CDR3 nucleotide sequence: TGTGCCCCGGGCTTTTACGCGGGCAATGAGCAGTTCTTC.

This clone has a handful of counts. The chain links TRBV7-2 to TRBJ1-1, with TRBD1 identical over 10 bases. Germline-derived CDR1 and CDR2 are SGHTA and FQGNSA. V gave up 3 bases and J gave up 4 bases; unmatched junction bases: 2. CDR3 size: 14 residues. CDR3: CASSLTGGITEAFF. CDR3 in DNA: TGTGCCAGCAGCTTGACAGGGGGCATCACTGAAGCTTTCTTT. Looking up the rest from reference TRBV7-2 and TRBJ1-1 gives the full variable domain: GAGVSQSPSNKVTEKGKDVELRCDPISGHTALYWYRQSLGQGLEFLIYFQGNSAPDKSGLPSDRFSAERTGGSVSTLTIQRTQQEDSAVYLCASSLTGGITEAFFGQGTRLTVV.

The chain combines TRBV7-9 with TRBJ2-2, with 12 bases matching TRBD2. Per the germline V gene, CDR1 is SEHNR and CDR2 is FQNEAQ (reference sequence). The CDR3 runs to 16 residues. V gave up 6 bases and J gave up 0 bases; unmatched junction bases: 2. This chain's CDR3 is CASRGLAGSNTGELFF. DNA for the CDR3: TGTGCCAGCAGAGGACTAGCGGGATCGAACACCGGGGAGCTGTTTTTT.

The CDR3 spells CASSQGDRVGEKLFF. The CDR3 region has the DNA TGTGCCAGCAGCCAAGGAGACAGGGTCGGGGAAAAACTGTTTTTT. V gene TRBV4-2 combines with J gene TRBJ1-4, with TRBD1 matching 7 bases. Germline values: CDR1 LGHNA, CDR2 YNFKEQ. CDR3 length: 15 residues. V was pared by 1 base and J by 8 bases, with 7 bases of the junction left unmatched.

The chain uses TRBV14 and TRBJ2-5; unclear D gene. The germline V gene encodes CDR1 SGHDN and CDR2 FVKESK. V was pared by 4 bases and J by 4 bases, with 4 bases between. The CDR3 contains 11 residues. The CDR3 DNA follows: TGTGCCAGCAGCCTCGGAGAGACCCAGTACTTC. This sequence encodes CASSLGETQYF.

This clone has only one observation. V gene TRBV7-6 combines with J gene TRBJ2-5; 8 positions match TRBD2. This CDR3 comprises 14 residues. Trimming at V came to 5 bases and at J to 3 bases, leaving 5 bases not matched to a gene. CDR1 and CDR2 from the germline V gene are SGHVS and FNYEAQ. In DNA, the CDR3 is TGTGCCAGCAGCCGACAACTAGCGGAAGAGACCCAGTACTTC. This sequence encodes CASSRQLAEETQYF. Full variable domain (rest looked up from reference TRBV7-6 and TRBJ2-5): GAGVSQSPRYKVTKRGQDVALRCDPISGHVSLYWYRQALGQGPEFLTYFNYEAQQDKSGLPNDRFSAERPEGSISTLTIQRTEQRDSAMYRCASSRQLAEETQYFGPGTRLLVL.

The chain's CDR3 is CASSFRVGGSTDTQYF. The CDR3 nucleotides read TGTGCCAGCAGCTTTAGGGTTGGCGGGAGCACAGATACGCAGTATTTT. The rearrangement links TRBV7-2 to TRBJ2-3, with a weak D call TRBD2 (5 bases). Deletions cut 3 bases from V and 0 bases from J, with 13 bases between. This CDR3 contains 16 residues. Germline CDR1 reads SGHTA; CDR2 reads FQGNSA.

V usage is TRBV6-8 and J usage is TRBJ2-7; D possibly matches TRBD1 or TRBD2 (6 bases each). The CDR3 extends over 14 amino acids. V was cut by 2 bases and J by 5 bases, with 13 bases left in between. Germline V gives CDR1 MNHGY, CDR2 SAAAGT. The CDR3 loop reads CASSYRGVVNEQYF. The CDR3 DNA follows: TGTGCCAGCAGTTACAGGGGGGTTGTCAACGAGCAGTACTTC.

This chain connects TRBV6-5 to TRBJ2-2; D gene unclear. CDR3 length equals 15 residues. V was pared by 0 bases and J by 3 bases, with 8 bases between. Germline V lookup: CDR1 MNHEY, CDR2 SVGAGI. The chain's CDR3 is CASSYSWADTGELFF. The CDR3 DNA reads as TGTGCCAGCAGTTACTCGTGGGCGGACACCGGGGAGCTGTTTTTT.

The chain recombines TRBV7-9 with TRBJ1-4, with D hard to call. CDR1 is SEHNR, CDR2 FQNEAQ, per germline (reference sequence). The CDR3 consists of 18 residues. Trimming took off 1 base at V and 2 bases at J, with 17 bases between the two ends. The CDR3 nucleotides are TGTGCCAGCAGCTTAGGTGCCGGAGGGCAGAGGACTAATGAAAAACTGTTTTTT. Translation: CASSLGAGGQRTNEKLFF.

A few counts support this clone. V is TRBV29-1 and J is TRBJ1-1; the match to TRBD1 covers 9 bases. This CDR3 spans 14 amino acids. Germline assignment: CDR1 SQVTM and CDR2 ANQGSEA. After removal of 4 bases from V and 4 bases from J, the junction contained 7 bases not matched to a gene. This CDR3 reads CSVVGTGKVTEAFF. CDR3 sequence (DNA): TGCAGCGTTGTGGGGACAGGGAAGGTCACTGAAGCTTTCTTT.

The gene calls are TRBV6-5 and TRBJ1-4, with no clear D. V was trimmed by 0 bases and J by 7 bases, leaving 12 bases between them. Germline loops: CDR1 MNHEY, CDR2 SVGAGI. The CDR3 covers 15 residues. CDR3 region: CASSYSAGRSEKLFF. The DNA for the CDR3 is TGTGCCAGCAGTTACTCGGCGGGTAGGAGTGAAAAACTGTTTTTT.

This sequence joins TRBV18 and TRBJ1-1; D unresolved. From germline, CDR1 is KGHSH and CDR2 LQKENI. V lost 3 bases and J 3 bases, leaving 14 bases between the germline ends. CDR3 length: 15 amino acids. Here the CDR3 DNA reads TGTGCCAGCTCACCCCCCGGAGGGAGTTACACTGAAGCTTTCTTT. It translates to CASSPPGGSYTEAFF.

This clone appeared a single time. This chain's CDR3 is CSVGETEKLFF. For the CDR3, the DNA is TGCAGCGTTGGAGAGACAGAAAAACTGTTTTTT. This chain links TRBV29-1 with TRBJ1-4; D remains ambiguous. The V end was cut by 4 bases, the J end by 8 bases, with 8 bases between. CDR3 size: 11 residues. In germline, CDR1 is SQVTM, CDR2 ANQGSEA.

The chain is built from TRBV5-1 and TRBJ1-5; D call uncertain. Trimming removed 5 bases at V and 7 bases at J, with 16 bases between. In germline, CDR1 is SGHRS, CDR2 YFSETQ. The CDR3 is 14 residues long. CDR3 protein: CASSEGSTGQPQHF. The DNA of the CDR3 is TGCGCCAGCAGTGAAGGGAGCACGGGGCAGCCCCAGCATTTT.

This clone appeared once. The chain couples TRBV6-1 to TRBJ2-7, with 13 bases lining up with TRBD2. Trimming cost V 6 bases and J 1 base; bases outside gene matches: 0. The CDR3 is made up of 14 amino acids. Germline V CDR1 and CDR2: MNHNS, SASEGT. CDR3 DNA sequence: TGTGCCAGCAGGGGACTAGCGGGATCCTACGAGCAGTACTTC. It yields the protein CASRGLAGSYEQYF.

The rearrangement links TRBV6-6 to TRBJ1-4; D is unclear. Trimming took off 0 bases at V and 5 bases at J, with 7 bases between the two ends. The CDR3 runs 14 residues. Germline CDR1 is MNHNY and CDR2 is SVGAGI (reference sequence). DNA of the CDR3: TGTGCCAGCAGTTACTCCGGGATAAATGAAAAACTGTTTTTT. Protein: CASSYSGINEKLFF.

This chain joins TRBV6-6 and TRBJ1-3, with a tentative D call TRBD1 (6 bases). This CDR3 has 14 amino acids. CDR1 is MNHNY, CDR2 SVGAGI, per germline (reference sequence). V was pared by 5 bases and J by 1 base, with 9 bases between. The CDR3 protein is CASSGGGSGNTIYF. Written as DNA, the CDR3 is TGTGCCAGCAGTGGGGGCGGGTCTGGAAACACCATATATTTT.